The text below deals with one T cell receptor (beta chain). No antigen is known for it. The template for TCR beta VDJ and CDR3 sequence profiling was genomic DNA. TCRdb used MiXCR to reprocess the reads, holding one entry per CDR3 protein. The sample has approximately 200,000 distinct CDR3 sequences; 55% to 70% are singletons. This sample stems from a study of CD8+CD57+ T cells in acquired aplastic anemia. On the study more broadly: Around 3.5 ug was the average amount of DNA from sorted CD4+ and CD8+ cells. Study-wide findings and caveats: Both patients and controls carried the same twenty-nine CD8+ CDR3 sequences. Patient and control CD8+ Simpson's diversity was not significantly different.

The specimen was sorted CD4+, CD8+, or CD8+CD57+ T cells (not recorded which) from PBMCs. The receptor's source is a human donor with severe aplastic anemia or a healthy control (not recorded which).

Here the CDR3 reads CAISEAGVYGYTF. The DNA for the CDR3 is TGTGCCATCAGTGAGGCAGGGGTTTATGGCTACACCTTC. V and J are TRBV10-3 and TRBJ1-2; the D gene is possibly TRBD1 (6 bases). The CDR3 contains 13 residues. Germline CDR1 reads ENHRY; CDR2 reads SYGVKD. Trimming stripped 2 bases from V and 5 bases from J, with 9 bases between.